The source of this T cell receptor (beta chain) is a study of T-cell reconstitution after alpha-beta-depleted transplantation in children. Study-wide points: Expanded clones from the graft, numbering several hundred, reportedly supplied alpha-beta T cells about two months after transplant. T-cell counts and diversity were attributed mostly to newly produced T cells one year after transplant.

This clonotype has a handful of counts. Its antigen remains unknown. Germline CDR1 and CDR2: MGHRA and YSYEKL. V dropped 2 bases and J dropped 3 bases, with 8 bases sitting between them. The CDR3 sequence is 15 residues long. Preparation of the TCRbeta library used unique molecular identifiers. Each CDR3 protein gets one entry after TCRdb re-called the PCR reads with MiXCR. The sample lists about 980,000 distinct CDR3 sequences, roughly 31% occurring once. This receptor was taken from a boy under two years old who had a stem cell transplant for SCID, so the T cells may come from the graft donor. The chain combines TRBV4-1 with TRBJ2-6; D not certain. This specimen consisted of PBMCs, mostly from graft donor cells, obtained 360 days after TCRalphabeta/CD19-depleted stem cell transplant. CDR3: CASSQLQGGANVLTF. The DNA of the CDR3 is TGCGCCAGCAGCCAACTTCAAGGTGGGGCCAACGTCCTGACTTTC.